The rows below give T cell receptor beta chains drawn from one sample of a study of blood T cell repertoires in COVID-19. The assay was immunoSEQ multiplex PCR, and TCRdb's table has in-frame clones only and misses some. This sample has about 410,000 clones, with around 89% found just once. Source material: peripheral blood. The receptor source for this set is a woman between 35 and 50 years old with COVID-19, enrolled during active disease. Each CDR3 is given with its conserved first and last residue. D genes are given only for firm matches. For some rows the clone size is stated as once, few or many, or as a class when expanded; others skip it.

j_call,v_call,d_call,clone_size,cdr3_aa,cdr3_nt
TRBJ2-2,TRBV9,TRBD1,NA,CASSVGGQGAGELFF,TGTGCCAGCAGCGTAGGGGGACAGGGGGCCGGGGAGCTGTTTTTT
TRBJ2-5,TRBV12-3/TRBV12-4,TRBD1,few,CASRRGQQETQYF,TGTGCCAGCAGACGGGGACAGCAAGAGACCCAGTACTTC
TRBJ1-5,TRBV21-1,NA,NA,CASSKVGTGKNQPQHF,TGTGCCAGCAGCAAAGTCGGGACAGGAAAAAATCAGCCCCAGCATTTT
TRBJ1-1,TRBV4-3,TRBD1,NA,CASSQDWGQGELGNTEAFF,TGCGCCAGCAGCCAAGATTGGGGACAGGGGGAACTTGGGAACACTGAAGCTTTCTTT
TRBJ2-6,TRBV6-2/TRBV6-3,TRBD2,NA,CASSYQAGGTLSGANVLTF,TGTGCCAGCAGTTACCAAGCGGGAGGAACACTCTCTGGGGCCAACGTCCTGACTTTC
TRBJ2-5,TRBV24-1,NA,NA,CATSDPGRETQYF,TGTGCCACCAGTGACCCCGGTCGGGAGACCCAGTACTTC
TRBJ2-4,TRBV27,NA,NA,CASGPLENIQYF,TGTGCCAGCGGCCCTTTGGAGAACATTCAGTACTTC
TRBJ1-5,TRBV7-2,NA,NA,CASSKDRYQPQHF,TGTGCCAGCAGCAAGGACAGATATCAGCCCCAGCATTTT
TRBJ1-1,TRBV7-6,NA,NA,CASSLEMGGLNTEAFF,TGTGCCAGCAGCTTAGAGATGGGGGGACTGAACACTGAAGCTTTCTTT
TRBJ2-1,TRBV7-3,TRBD2,NA,CASSFNSGENEQFF,TGTGCCAGCAGCTTCAATAGCGGGGAGAATGAGCAGTTCTTC
TRBJ2-7,TRBV5-1,TRBD2,NA,CASSLGTSGIYSYEQYF,TGCGCCAGCAGCCTAGGGACTAGCGGGATTTACTCCTACGAGCAGTACTTC
TRBJ1-3,TRBV30,NA,NA,CAWSRTALGNTIYF,TGTGCCTGGAGTCGGACAGCTTTAGGAAACACCATATATTTT
TRBJ1-5,TRBV10-2,NA,NA,CASRETGDSNQPQHF,TGCGCCAGCAGGGAAACAGGAGATAGCAATCAGCCCCAGCATTTT
TRBJ2-7,TRBV9,NA,NA,CASSVDGGKEYF,TGTGCCAGCAGCGTTGACGGAGGGAAGGAGTACTTC
TRBJ2-3,TRBV18,TRBD2,NA,CASSPQAGVGADTQYF,TGTGCCAGCTCACCACAGGCGGGAGTAGGGGCAGATACGCAGTATTTT
TRBJ1-5,TRBV27,NA,NA,CASSLGADYSNQPQHF,TGTGCCAGCAGCTTAGGGGCAGATTATAGCAATCAGCCCCAGCATTTT
TRBJ2-5,TRBV19,NA,once,CASSIVGAPGQTQYF,TGTGCCAGTAGTATAGTTGGGGCCCCCGGCCAGACCCAGTACTTC
TRBJ1-5,TRBV7-6,NA,NA,CASSLASRGGNNQPQHF,TGTGCCAGCAGCTTAGCGAGCAGGGGTGGCAACAATCAGCCCCAGCATTTT
TRBJ2-7,TRBV7-3,NA,once,CASSPSPSTPRYEQYF,TGTGCCAGCAGCCCTTCGCCCTCGACTCCCCGGTACGAGCAGTACTTC
TRBJ1-1,TRBV5-6,NA,NA,CASSLRGIGTEAFF,TGTGCCAGCAGCTTGAGAGGGATCGGCACTGAAGCTTTCTTT
TRBJ2-1,TRBV9,TRBD2,once,CASSVEGLVRISYNEQFF,TGTGCCAGCAGCGTAGAGGGACTAGTACGAATTTCCTACAATGAGCAGTTCTTC
TRBJ2-2,TRBV24-1,TRBD2,once,CATRKLAGIGELFF,TGTGCCACCAGAAAACTAGCGGGCATCGGGGAGCTGTTTTTT